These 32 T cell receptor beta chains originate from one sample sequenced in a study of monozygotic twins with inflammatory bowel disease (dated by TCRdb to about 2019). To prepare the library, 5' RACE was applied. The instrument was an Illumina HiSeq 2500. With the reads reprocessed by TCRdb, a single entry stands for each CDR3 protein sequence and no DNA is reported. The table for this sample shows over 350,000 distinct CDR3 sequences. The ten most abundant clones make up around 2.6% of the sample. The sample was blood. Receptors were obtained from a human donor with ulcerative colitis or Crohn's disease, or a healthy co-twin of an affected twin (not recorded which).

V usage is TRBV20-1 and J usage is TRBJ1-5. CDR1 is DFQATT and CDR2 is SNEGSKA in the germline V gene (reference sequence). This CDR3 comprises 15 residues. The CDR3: CSAREDGRSNQPQHF.

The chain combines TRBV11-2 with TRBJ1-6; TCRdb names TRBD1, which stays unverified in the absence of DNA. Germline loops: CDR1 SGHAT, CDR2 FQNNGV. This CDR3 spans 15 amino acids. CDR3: CASSLAGLDDSPLHF.

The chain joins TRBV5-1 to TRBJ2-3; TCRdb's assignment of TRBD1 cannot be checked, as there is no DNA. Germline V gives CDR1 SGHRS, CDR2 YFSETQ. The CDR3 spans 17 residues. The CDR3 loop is CASSLAGTGTSTDTQYF.

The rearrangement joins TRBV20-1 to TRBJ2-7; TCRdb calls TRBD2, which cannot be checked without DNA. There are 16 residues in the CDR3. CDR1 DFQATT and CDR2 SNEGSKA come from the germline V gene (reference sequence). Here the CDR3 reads CSASPSGGPPAYEQYF.

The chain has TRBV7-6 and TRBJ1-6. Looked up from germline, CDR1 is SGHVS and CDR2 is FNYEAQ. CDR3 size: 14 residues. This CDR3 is CASSLDLANSPLHF.

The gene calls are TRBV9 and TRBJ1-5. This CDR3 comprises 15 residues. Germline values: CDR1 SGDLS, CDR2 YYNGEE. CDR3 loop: CASSVGTSFNQPQHF.

This CDR3 is CASSYSTGTTYEQYF. The gene calls are TRBV6-5 and TRBJ2-7; the TCRdb D gene call, TRBD1, has no DNA to confirm it. The CDR3 runs to 15 residues. Germline CDR1 MNHEY, CDR2 SVGAGI.

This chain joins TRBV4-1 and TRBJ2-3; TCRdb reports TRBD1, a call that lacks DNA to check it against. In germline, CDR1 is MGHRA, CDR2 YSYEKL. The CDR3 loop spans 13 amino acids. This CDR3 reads CASSLPLTDTQYF.

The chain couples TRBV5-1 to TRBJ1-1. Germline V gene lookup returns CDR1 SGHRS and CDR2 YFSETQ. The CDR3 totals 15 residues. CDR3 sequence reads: CASSLALQMNTEAFF.

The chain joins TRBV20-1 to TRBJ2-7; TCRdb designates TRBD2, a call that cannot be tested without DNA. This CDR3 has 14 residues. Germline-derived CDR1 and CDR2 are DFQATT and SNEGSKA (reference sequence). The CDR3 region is CSAAKRGSSYEQYF.

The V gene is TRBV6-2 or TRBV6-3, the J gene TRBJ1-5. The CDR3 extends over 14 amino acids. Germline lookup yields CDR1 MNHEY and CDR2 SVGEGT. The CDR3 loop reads CASSLVSSNQPQHF.

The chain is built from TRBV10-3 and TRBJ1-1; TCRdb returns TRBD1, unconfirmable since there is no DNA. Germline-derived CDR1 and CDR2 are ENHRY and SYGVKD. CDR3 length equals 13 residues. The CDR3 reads CATTGQENTEAFF.

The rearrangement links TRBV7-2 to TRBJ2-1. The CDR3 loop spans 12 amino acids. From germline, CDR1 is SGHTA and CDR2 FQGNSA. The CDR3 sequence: CASSARRNEQFF.

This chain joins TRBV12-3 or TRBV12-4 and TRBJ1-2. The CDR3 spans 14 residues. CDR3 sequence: CAIWRAPFNYGYTF.

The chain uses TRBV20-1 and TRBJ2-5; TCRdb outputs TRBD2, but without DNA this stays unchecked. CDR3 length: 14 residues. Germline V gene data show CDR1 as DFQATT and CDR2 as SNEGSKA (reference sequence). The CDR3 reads CSAPKRGGWETQYF.

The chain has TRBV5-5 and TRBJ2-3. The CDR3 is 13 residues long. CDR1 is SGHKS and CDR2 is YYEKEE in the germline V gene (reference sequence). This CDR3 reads CASSLPRADTQYF.

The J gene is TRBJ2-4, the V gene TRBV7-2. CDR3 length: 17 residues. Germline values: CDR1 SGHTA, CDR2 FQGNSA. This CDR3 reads CASSLAKRGVAKNIQYF. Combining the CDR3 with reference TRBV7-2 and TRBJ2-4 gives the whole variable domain GAGVSQSPSNKVTEKGKDVELRCDPISGHTALYWYRQSLGQGLEFLIYFQGNSAPDKSGLPSDRFSAERTGGSVSTLTIQRTQQEDSAVYLCASSLAKRGVAKNIQYFGAGTRLSVL.

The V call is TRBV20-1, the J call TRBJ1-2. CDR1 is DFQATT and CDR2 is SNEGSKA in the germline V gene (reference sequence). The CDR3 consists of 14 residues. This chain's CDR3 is CSARVVRALRGYTF.

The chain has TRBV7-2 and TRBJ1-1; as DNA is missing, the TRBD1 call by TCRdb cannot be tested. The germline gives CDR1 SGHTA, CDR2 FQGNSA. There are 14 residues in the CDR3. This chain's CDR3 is CASSWDSLNTEAFF.

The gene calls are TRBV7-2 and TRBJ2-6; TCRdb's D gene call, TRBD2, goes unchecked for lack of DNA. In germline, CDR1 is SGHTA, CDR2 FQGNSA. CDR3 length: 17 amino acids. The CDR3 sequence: CASSLARWGAGANVLTF. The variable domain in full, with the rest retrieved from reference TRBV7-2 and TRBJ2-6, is GAGVSQSPSNKVTEKGKDVELRCDPISGHTALYWYRQSLGQGLEFLIYFQGNSAPDKSGLPSDRFSAERTGGSVSTLTIQRTQQEDSAVYLCASSLARWGAGANVLTFGAGSRLTVL.

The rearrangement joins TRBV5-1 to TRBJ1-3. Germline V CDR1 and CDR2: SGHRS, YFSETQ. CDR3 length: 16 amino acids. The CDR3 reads CASSFGRADSGNTIYF.

The CDR3 is CASSQEGAHVYNEQFF. The chain joins TRBV4-1 to TRBJ2-1; TCRdb returns TRBD1, unconfirmable since there is no DNA. The CDR3 contains 16 residues. Germline loops: CDR1 MGHRA, CDR2 YSYEKL.

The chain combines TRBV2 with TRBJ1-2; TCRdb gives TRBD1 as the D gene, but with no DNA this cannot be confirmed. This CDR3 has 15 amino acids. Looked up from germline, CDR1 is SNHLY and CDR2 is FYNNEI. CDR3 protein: CASRDRGSRGYGYTF.

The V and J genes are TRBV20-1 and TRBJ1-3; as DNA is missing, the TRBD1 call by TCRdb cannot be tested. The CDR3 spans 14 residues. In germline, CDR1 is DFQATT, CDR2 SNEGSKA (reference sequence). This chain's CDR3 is CSALGTGSGNTIYF.

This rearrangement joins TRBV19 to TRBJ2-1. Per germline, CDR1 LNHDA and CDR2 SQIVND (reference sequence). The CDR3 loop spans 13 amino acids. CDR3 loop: CASSIRDYNEQFF.

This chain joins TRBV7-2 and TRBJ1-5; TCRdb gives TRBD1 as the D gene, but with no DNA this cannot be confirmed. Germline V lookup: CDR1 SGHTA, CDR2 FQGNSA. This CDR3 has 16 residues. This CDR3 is CASSLAVRESNQPQHF.

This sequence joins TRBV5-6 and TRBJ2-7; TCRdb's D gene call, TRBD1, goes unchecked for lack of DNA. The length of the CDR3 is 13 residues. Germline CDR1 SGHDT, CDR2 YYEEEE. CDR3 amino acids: CASSPGSSYEQYF. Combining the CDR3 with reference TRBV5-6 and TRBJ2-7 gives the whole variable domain DAGVTQSPTHLIKTRGQQVTLRCSPKSGHDTVSWYQQALGQGPQFIFQYYEEEERQRGNFPDRFSGHQFPNYSSELNVNALLLGDSALYLCASSPGSSYEQYFGPGTRLTVT.

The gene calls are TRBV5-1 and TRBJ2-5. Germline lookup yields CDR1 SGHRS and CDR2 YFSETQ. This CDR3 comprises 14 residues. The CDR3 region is CASSPQRSDETQYF.

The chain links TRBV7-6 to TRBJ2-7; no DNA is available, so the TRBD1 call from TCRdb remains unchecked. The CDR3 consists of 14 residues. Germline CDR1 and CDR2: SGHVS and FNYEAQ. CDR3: CASSPQGGPYEQYF.

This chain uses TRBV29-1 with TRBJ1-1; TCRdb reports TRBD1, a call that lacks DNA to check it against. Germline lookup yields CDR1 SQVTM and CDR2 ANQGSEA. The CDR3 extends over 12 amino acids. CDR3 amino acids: CSVVFEGVIAFF.

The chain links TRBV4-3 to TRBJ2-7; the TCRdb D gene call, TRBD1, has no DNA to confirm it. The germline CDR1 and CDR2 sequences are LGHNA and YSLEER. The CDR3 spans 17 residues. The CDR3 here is CASSQEWARFPLGEQYF.

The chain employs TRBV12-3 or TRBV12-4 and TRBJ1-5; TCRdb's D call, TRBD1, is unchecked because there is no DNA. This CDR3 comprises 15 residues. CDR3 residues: CASKLAGGMGQPQHF.